The clone carrying this TCR beta chain was observed a handful of times. Germline CDR1 and CDR2: SGHRS and YFSETQ. The length of the CDR3 is 13 residues. V gave up 4 bases and J gave up 6 bases, with 14 bases separating them. These data belong to a study of identical twins. TCRdb re-analysed the 5' RACE reads in MiXCR, keeping a single row per CDR3 protein. Of 690,000 or so distinct CDR3 sequences listed, around 8.6% are singletons. Another study also made use of these data, one on yellow fever vaccine responses in identical twins.

This TCR came from a woman aged 18-30 years in good health. V gene TRBV5-1 combines with J gene TRBJ2-7, with D possibly matching TRBD1 (6 bases). Source material: PBMCs. The CDR3 DNA is TGCGCCAGCAGCGAGGGACACCGTGGCGAGCAGTACTTC. Protein: CASSEGHRGEQYF.